These 5 T cell receptor beta chains share one sample of origin, sequenced in a study of cytomegalovirus exposure and HLA in healthy donors. A multiplex PCR was run with 60 Vbeta primers and 13 Jbeta primers. The assay was immunoSEQ multiplex PCR, and TCRdb's table has in-frame clones only and misses some. The table lists 160,000 or so clones, almost 80% of them singletons. The sequenced material came from PBMCs. Every receptor here comes from a male donor in good health and CMV-seronegative.

The rearrangement links TRBV30 to TRBJ2-4; 7 bases match TRBD1. With 5 bases clipped from V and 0 bases from J, the junction kept 4 bases outside the gene matches. The V gene's germline CDR1 is GTSNPN and CDR2 SVGIG (reference sequence). The length of the CDR3 is 14 residues. The CDR3 DNA reads as TGTGCCTGGGATGACAGGGTAGCCAAAAACATTCAGTACTTC. As protein: CAWDDRVAKNIQYF.

Only one count was recorded for this clone. This chain links TRBV7-6 with TRBJ1-4, with D possibly TRBD1 on 5 matching bases. The germline V gene has CDR1 SGHVS and CDR2 FNYEAQ. The ends were cut back, 5 bases at V and 6 bases at J, with 22 bases in the middle. The CDR3 length is 17 residues. The CDR3 nucleotides are TGTGCCAGCAGCCCCCTCTCCCGTGTCAGGGAAGATGAAAAACTGTTTTTT. It encodes CASSPLSRVREDEKLFF.

V gene TRBV19 combines with J gene TRBJ2-3, with D possibly matching TRBD2 (6 bases). Deletions cut 5 bases from V and 0 bases from J, with 18 bases between. Germline CDR1 and CDR2: LNHDA and SQIVND (reference sequence). CDR3 length: 17 amino acids. For the CDR3, the DNA is TGTGCCAGTAGTCGGAGCGGGCCCAGTGGGAGCACAGATACGCAGTATTTT. This translates into CASSRSGPSGSTDTQYF.

The chain has TRBV11-1 and TRBJ2-2; D perhaps matches TRBD1 (5 bases). The CDR3 is made up of 15 amino acids. Germline V gives CDR1 SGHAT, CDR2 FQDESV (reference sequence). Trimming took 1 base from V and 1 from J, leaving 7 bases between them. The CDR3 DNA follows: TGTGCCAGCAGCTTAGGCAGGGTGAACACCGGGGAGCTGTTTTTT. It is translated as CASSLGRVNTGELFF. The whole variable domain, remainder taken from reference TRBV11-1 and TRBJ2-2, is EAEVAQSPRYKITEKSQAVAFWCDPISGHATLYWYRQILGQGPELLVQFQDESVVDDSQLPKDRFSAERLKGVDSTLKIQPAELGDSAMYLCASSLGRVNTGELFFGEGSRLTVL.

The chain couples TRBV4-2 to TRBJ2-7, with TRBD1 identical over 7 bases. CDR3 length: 16 residues. Losses at the gene ends were 0 bases for V and 3 bases for J; bases not matched to a gene: 8. Germline CDR1 LGHNA, CDR2 YNFKEQ. The CDR3 spells CASSQETGRGYYEQYF. CDR3 nucleotide sequence: TGTGCCAGCAGCCAAGAGACGGGCAGGGGGTACTACGAGCAGTACTTC.